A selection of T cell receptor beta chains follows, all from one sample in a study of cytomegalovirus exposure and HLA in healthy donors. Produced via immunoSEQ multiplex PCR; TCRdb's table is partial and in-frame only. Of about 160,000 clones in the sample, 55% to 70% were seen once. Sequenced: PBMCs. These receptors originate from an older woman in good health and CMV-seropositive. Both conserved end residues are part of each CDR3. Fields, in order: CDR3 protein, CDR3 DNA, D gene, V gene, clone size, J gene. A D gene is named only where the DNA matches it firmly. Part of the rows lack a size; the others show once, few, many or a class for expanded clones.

CDR3 protein: CASSLVTGSEQFF
CDR3 DNA: TGTGCCAGCAGTTTAGTGACCGGGAGTGAGCAGTTCTTC
D gene: -
V gene: TRBV28
clone size: -
J gene: TRBJ2-1

CDR3 protein: CASSPLWGQGDEKLFF
CDR3 DNA: TGTGCCAGCAGTCCGCTATGGGGACAGGGGGATGAAAAACTGTTTTTT
D gene: TRBD1
V gene: TRBV28
clone size: -
J gene: TRBJ1-4

CDR3 protein: CASSQANNLRGWSGNTIYF
CDR3 DNA: TGCGCCAGCAGCCAAGCCAACAACCTTAGGGGGTGGTCTGGAAACACCATATATTTT
D gene: -
V gene: TRBV4-3
clone size: -
J gene: TRBJ1-3

CDR3 protein: CASSVQTGGDEQYF
CDR3 DNA: TGCGCCAGCAGCGTTCAAACAGGGGGCGACGAGCAGTACTTC
D gene: TRBD1
V gene: TRBV5-1
clone size: -
J gene: TRBJ2-7

CDR3 protein: CASSNGLAGVGETQYF
CDR3 DNA: TGCGCCAGCAGCAATGGACTAGCGGGAGTTGGGGAGACCCAGTACTTC
D gene: TRBD2
V gene: TRBV4-3
clone size: -
J gene: TRBJ2-5

CDR3 protein: CAWSGETSTDTQYF
CDR3 DNA: TGTGCCTGGAGTGGGGAGACTAGCACAGATACGCAGTATTTT
D gene: -
V gene: TRBV30
clone size: few
J gene: TRBJ2-3

CDR3 protein: CASSPRLAIRTDTQYF
CDR3 DNA: TGTGCCAGCTCACCAAGACTAGCGATCCGCACAGATACGCAGTATTTT
D gene: TRBD2
V gene: TRBV18
clone size: few
J gene: TRBJ2-3

CDR3 protein: CASTTGVDEQYF
CDR3 DNA: TGTGCCAGCACTACAGGGGTGGACGAGCAGTACTTC
D gene: TRBD1
V gene: TRBV25-1
clone size: -
J gene: TRBJ2-7

CDR3 protein: CASRFVADEQFF
CDR3 DNA: TGTGCCAGCAGATTTGTAGCCGATGAGCAGTTCTTC
D gene: -
V gene: TRBV7-2
clone size: once
J gene: TRBJ2-1

CDR3 protein: CASSQDSWSAGSYNEQFF
CDR3 DNA: TGCGCCAGCAGCCAAGATTCCTGGTCGGCGGGCTCCTACAATGAGCAGTTCTTC
D gene: -
V gene: TRBV4-3
clone size: once
J gene: TRBJ2-1

CDR3 protein: CASSLGGGNQPQHF
CDR3 DNA: TGCGCCAGCAGCTTAGGAGGGGGCAATCAGCCCCAGCATTTT
D gene: -
V gene: TRBV5-1
clone size: -
J gene: TRBJ1-5

CDR3 protein: CATPIQGTSQPQHF
CDR3 DNA: TGTGCCACGCCGATACAGGGGACTTCTCAGCCCCAGCATTTT
D gene: TRBD1
V gene: TRBV28
clone size: -
J gene: TRBJ1-5

CDR3 protein: CASSDRDIDGQFF
CDR3 DNA: TGCGCCAGCAGCGATCGGGACATAGATGGGCAGTTCTTC
D gene: -
V gene: TRBV10-1
clone size: -
J gene: TRBJ2-1

CDR3 protein: CASSRVGLTSTDTQYF
CDR3 DNA: TGTGCCAGCAGCCGAGTTGGACTGACTAGCACAGATACGCAGTATTTT
D gene: -
V gene: TRBV7-6
clone size: -
J gene: TRBJ2-3

CDR3 protein: CASSLASTSGRINEQFF
CDR3 DNA: TGTGCCAGCAGCTTGGCGTCCACTAGCGGGAGGATCAATGAGCAGTTCTTC
D gene: TRBD2
V gene: TRBV5-4
clone size: -
J gene: TRBJ2-1

CDR3 protein: CASSFNSGRAGNEQFF
CDR3 DNA: TGCGCCAGCAGCTTTAATAGCGGGAGGGCGGGCAATGAGCAGTTCTTC
D gene: TRBD2
V gene: TRBV5-1
clone size: -
J gene: TRBJ2-1

CDR3 protein: CASSLTTGLGTDTQYF
CDR3 DNA: TGTGCCAGCAGCTTAACGACAGGATTGGGCACAGATACGCAGTATTTT
D gene: -
V gene: TRBV7-9
clone size: -
J gene: TRBJ2-3

CDR3 protein: CASSQDAAGDEQFF
CDR3 DNA: TGCGCCAGCAGCCAAGATGCGGCGGGAGACGAGCAGTTCTTC
D gene: TRBD2
V gene: TRBV4-3
clone size: -
J gene: TRBJ2-1